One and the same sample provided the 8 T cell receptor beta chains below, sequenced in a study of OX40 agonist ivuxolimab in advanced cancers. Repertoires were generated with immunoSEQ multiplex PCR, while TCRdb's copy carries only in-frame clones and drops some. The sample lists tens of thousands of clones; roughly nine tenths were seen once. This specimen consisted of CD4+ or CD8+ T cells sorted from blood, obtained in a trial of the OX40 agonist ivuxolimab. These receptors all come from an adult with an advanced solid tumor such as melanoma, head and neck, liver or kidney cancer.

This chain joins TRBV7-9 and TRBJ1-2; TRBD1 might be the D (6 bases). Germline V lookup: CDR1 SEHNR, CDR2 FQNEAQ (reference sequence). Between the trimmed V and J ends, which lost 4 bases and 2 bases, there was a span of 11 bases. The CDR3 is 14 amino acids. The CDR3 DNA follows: TGTGCCAGCAGCTCCGAGGGGGGCAACTATGGCTACACCTTC. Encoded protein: CASSSEGGNYGYTF.

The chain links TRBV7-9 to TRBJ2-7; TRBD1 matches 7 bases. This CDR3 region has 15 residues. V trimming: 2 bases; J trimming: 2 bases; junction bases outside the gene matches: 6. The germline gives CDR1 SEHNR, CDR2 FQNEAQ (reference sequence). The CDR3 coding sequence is TGTGCCAGCAGCTTACCAGACAGGGTTCCCTACGAGCAGTACTTC. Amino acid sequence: CASSLPDRVPYEQYF.

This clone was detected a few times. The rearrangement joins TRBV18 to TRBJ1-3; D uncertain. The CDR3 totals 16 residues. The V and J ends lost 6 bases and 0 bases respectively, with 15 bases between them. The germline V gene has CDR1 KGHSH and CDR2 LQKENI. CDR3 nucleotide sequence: TGTGCCAGCTCGGAAGTAGGGTCCAACTCTGGAAACACCATATATTTT. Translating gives CASSEVGSNSGNTIYF.

The CDR3 is CASRTGRNTEAFF. In DNA, the CDR3 is TGTGCCAGCAGGACAGGAAGAAACACTGAAGCTTTCTTT. The J gene is TRBJ1-1, the V gene TRBV27, with D possibly matching TRBD1 (6 bases). This CDR3 is 13 amino acids long. With 6 bases removed from V and 2 bases from J, the gap between germline ends came to 10 bases. Germline assignment: CDR1 MNHEY and CDR2 SMNVEV (reference sequence).

CDR3 loop: CASSLSGSFDFYEQFF. Here the CDR3 DNA reads TGTGCCAGCAGCCTTAGCGGGAGCTTCGATTTTTATGAGCAGTTCTTC. The chain has TRBV9 and TRBJ2-1; 9 bases line up with TRBD2. The CDR3 runs 16 residues. Germline-derived CDR1 and CDR2 are SGDLS and YYNGEE. The V gene end was trimmed by 4 bases and the J gene end by 8 bases; junction bases not matched to a gene: 13.

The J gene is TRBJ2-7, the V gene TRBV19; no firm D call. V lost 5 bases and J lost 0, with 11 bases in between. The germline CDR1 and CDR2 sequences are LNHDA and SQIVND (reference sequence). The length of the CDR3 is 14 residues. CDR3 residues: CASSRYTDSYEQYF. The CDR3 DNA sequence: TGTGCCAGTAGTCGGTACACGGACTCCTACGAGCAGTACTTC.

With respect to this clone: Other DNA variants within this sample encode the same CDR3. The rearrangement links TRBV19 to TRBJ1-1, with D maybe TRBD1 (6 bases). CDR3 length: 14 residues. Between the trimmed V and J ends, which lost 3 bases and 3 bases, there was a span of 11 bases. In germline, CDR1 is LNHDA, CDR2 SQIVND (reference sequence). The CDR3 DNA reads TGTGCCAGTAGTATCGGGCAGGGGTACACTGAAGCTTTCTTT. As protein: CASSIGQGYTEAFF. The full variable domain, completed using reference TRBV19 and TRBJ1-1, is DGGITQSPKYLFRKEGQNVTLSCEQNLNHDAMYWYRQDPGQGLRLIYYSQIVNDFQKGDIAEGYSVSREKKESFPLTVTSAQKNPTAFYLCASSIGQGYTEAFFGQGTRLTVV.

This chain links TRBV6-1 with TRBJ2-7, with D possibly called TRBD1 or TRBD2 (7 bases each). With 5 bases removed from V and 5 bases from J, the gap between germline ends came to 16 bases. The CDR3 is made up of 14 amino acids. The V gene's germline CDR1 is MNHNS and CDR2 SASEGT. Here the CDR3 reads CASSLISGGDEQYF. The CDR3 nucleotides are TGTGCCAGCAGTTTAATCTCAGGGGGGGACGAGCAGTACTTC.